A selection of T cell receptor beta chains follows, all from one sample in a study of CD8+ T cells in alopecia areata. Sequenced by immunoSEQ multiplex PCR; TCRdb stores in-frame clones only, minus some. The data show about 190,000 clones, with 64% seen just once and 1.3% held by the top ten. The sequences come from CD4+ T cells sorted from blood, collected between weeks 47 and 50, from a patient treated with tofacitinib. The receptor source for this set is a human donor with alopecia areata. The CDR3 runs from the conserved cysteine through the conserved F or W. Expanded clones get a size class; other rows say once, few or many, or leave the size out.

abundance	len	v_gene	j_gene	CDR3aa
.	13	TRBV30	TRBJ1-1	CACQTGLNTEAFF
.	15	TRBV7-8	TRBJ2-7	CASSRGAGGSYEQYF
.	15	TRBV27	TRBJ1-6	CASSSRSGGGSPLHF
.	14	TRBV9	TRBJ2-1	CASSVGPRTGEQFF
.	15	TRBV29-1	TRBJ1-2	CSVQVIDRSGHGYTF
once	14	TRBV4-3	TRBJ1-2	CASSPGQGFYGYTF
.	16	TRBV10-3	TRBJ2-3	CAISPRAGGFTDTQYF
once	13	TRBV30	TRBJ2-1	CAWNRGRGDEQFF
.	13	TRBV29-1	TRBJ2-2	CSAVGRGTGELFF
.	15	TRBV7-8	TRBJ2-7	CASSLRSAGFYEQYF
.	14	TRBV29-1	TRBJ2-7	CSVEAGKLGYEQYF
.	13	TRBV30	TRBJ1-6	CAWSDQGPSPLHF
.	12	TRBV30	TRBJ1-5	CAWSRGDQPQHF
.	12	TRBV4-1	TRBJ1-1	CASSPGAGEAFF
.	14	TRBV7-2	TRBJ2-1	CASSPVSGGAVQFF
.	12	TRBV30	TRBJ1-1	CAWSVDSRRAFF
.	14	TRBV30	TRBJ1-4	CAWSWTGPNEKLFF
.	14	TRBV29-1	TRBJ2-7	CSAVRDSSSYEQYF
.	11	TRBV12-5	TRBJ2-5	CASGLEETQYF
.	16	TRBV15	TRBJ2-1	CATSRGDRGWNNEQFF
few	13	TRBV4-3	TRBJ1-5	CASSQDVGQPQHF
few	14	TRBV5-6	TRBJ2-5	CASKHRGALETQYF
once	13	TRBV30	TRBJ1-5	CAWSFQGNQPQHF
.	13	TRBV7-6	TRBJ1-2	CASSSPGGDGYTF
.	13	TRBV9	TRBJ1-1	CASSVAGGHEAFF
.	17	TRBV15	TRBJ1-1	CATSRDLTRGQATEAFF
few	13	TRBV30	TRBJ2-7	CAWRIKRTYEQYF
once	15	TRBV29-1	TRBJ2-3	CSVDPGLADLDTQYF
.	13	TRBV30	TRBJ1-2	CASFDRGNYGYTF
.	13	TRBV5-1	TRBJ2-5	CASSLVVAETQYF
many	14	TRBV29-1	TRBJ2-1	CSVRATSSYNEQFF
few	15	TRBV30	TRBJ2-6	CAWSVDISGANVLTF
.	11	TRBV25-1	TRBJ1-2	CASSMGYGYTF
once	13	TRBV7-9	TRBJ1-2	CATKRGTMEGYTF
few	13	TRBV7-3	TRBJ1-2	CASSPGTGYRSTF
.	12	TRBV2	TRBJ2-7	CASSEAPREQYF
few	14	TRBV14	TRBJ1-4	CASSQSISGEKLFF
.	14	TRBV30	TRBJ2-3	CAWSVGGSTDTQYF
.	15	TRBV2	TRBJ2-2	CASSDPSGDDGELFF
.	15	TRBV25-1	TRBJ2-3	CASSRRSPSTDTQYF